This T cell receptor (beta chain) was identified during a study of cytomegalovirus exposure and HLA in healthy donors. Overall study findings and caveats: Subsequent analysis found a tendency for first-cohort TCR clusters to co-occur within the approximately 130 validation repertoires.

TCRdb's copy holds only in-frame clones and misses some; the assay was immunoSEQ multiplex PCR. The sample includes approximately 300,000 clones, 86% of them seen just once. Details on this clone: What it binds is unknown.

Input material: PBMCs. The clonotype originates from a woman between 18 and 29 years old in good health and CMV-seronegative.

The CDR3 sequence is CSVSGQGNTEAFF. In DNA, the CDR3 is TGCAGCGTCTCCGGACAGGGGAACACTGAAGCTTTCTTT. The V and J genes are TRBV29-1 and TRBJ1-1; 8 bases fit TRBD1. CDR3 length: 13 residues. Germline V gene data show CDR1 as SQVTM and CDR2 as ANQGSEA. The V segment lost 6 bases and the J segment 1 base; nucleotides outside the gene matches: 4.